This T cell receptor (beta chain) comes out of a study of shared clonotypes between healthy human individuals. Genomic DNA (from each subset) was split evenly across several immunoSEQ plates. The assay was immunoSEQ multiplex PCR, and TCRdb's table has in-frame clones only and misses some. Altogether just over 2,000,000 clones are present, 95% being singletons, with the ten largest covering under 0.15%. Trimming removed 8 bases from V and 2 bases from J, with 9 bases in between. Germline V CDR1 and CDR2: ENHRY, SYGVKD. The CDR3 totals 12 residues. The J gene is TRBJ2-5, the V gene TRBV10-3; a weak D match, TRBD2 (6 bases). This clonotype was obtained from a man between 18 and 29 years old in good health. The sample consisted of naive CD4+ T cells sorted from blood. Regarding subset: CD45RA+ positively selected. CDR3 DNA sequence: TGTGCCATCGGTCGGGGGCAAGAGACCCAGTACTTC. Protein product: CAIGRGQETQYF.